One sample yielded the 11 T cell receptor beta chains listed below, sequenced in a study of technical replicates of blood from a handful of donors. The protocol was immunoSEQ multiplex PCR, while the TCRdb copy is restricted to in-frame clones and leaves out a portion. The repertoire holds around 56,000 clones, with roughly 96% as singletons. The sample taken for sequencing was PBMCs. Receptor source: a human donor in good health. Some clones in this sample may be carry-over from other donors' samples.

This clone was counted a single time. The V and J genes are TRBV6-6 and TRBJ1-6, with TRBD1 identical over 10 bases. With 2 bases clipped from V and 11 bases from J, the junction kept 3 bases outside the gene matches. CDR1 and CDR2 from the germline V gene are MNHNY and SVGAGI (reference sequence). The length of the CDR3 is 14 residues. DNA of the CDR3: TGTGCCAGCAGTTACCGGACAGGGGGGACACCCCTCCACTTT. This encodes CASSYRTGGTPLHF.

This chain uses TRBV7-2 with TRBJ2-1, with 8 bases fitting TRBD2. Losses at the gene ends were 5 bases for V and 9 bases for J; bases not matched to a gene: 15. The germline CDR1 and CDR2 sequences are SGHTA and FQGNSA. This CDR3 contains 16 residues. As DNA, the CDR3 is TGTGCCAGCAGCCAACCTTCGCTGCGGGGGGTTCGTGAGCAGTTCTTC. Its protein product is CASSQPSLRGVREQFF. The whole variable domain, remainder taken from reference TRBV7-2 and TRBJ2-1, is GAGVSQSPSNKVTEKGKDVELRCDPISGHTALYWYRQSLGQGLEFLIYFQGNSAPDKSGLPSDRFSAERTGGSVSTLTIQRTQQEDSAVYLCASSQPSLRGVREQFFGPGTRLTVL.

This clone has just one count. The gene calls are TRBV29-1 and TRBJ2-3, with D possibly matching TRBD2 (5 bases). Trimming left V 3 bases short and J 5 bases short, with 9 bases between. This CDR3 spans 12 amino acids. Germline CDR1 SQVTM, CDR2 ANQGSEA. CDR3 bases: TGCAGCGTTGACGCTGGAGGAGATACGCAGTATTTT. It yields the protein CSVDAGGDTQYF.

As DNA, the CDR3 is TGTGCCATAAGGGAAAGGGGCGAGCCCTACGAGCAGTACTTC. Protein product: CAIRERGEPYEQYF. This sequence joins TRBV10-3 and TRBJ2-7, with D tentatively TRBD1 (5 bases). CDR3 length equals 14 residues. With 9 bases removed from V and 2 bases from J, the gap between germline ends came to 17 bases. In germline, CDR1 is ENHRY, CDR2 SYGVKD.

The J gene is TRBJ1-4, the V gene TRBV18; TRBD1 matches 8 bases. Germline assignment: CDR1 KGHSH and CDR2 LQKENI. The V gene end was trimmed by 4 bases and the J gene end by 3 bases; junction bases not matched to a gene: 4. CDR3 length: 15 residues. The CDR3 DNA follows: TGTGCCAGCTCACTCGACAGGGGATCTAATGAAAAACTGTTTTTT. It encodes CASSLDRGSNEKLFF.

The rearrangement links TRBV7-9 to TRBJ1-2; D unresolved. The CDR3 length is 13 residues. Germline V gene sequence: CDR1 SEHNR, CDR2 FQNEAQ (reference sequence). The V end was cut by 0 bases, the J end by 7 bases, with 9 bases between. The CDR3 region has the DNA TGTGCCAGCAGCTTAGCGCAAGTAGCTGGCTACACCTTC. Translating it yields CASSLAQVAGYTF. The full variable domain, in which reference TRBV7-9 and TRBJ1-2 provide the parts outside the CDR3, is DTGVSQNPRHKITKRGQNVTFRCDPISEHNRLYWYRQTLGQGPEFLTYFQNEAQLEKSRLLSDRFSAERPKGSFSTLEIQRTEQGDSAMYLCASSLAQVAGYTFGSGTRLTVV.

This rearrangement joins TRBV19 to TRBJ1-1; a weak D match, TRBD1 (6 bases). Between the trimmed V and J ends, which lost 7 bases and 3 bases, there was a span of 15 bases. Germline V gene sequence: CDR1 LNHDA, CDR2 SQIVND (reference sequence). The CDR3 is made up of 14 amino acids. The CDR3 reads CASTRGRTYTEAFF. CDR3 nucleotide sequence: TGTGCCAGTACCAGGGGACGGACGTACACTGAAGCTTTCTTT.

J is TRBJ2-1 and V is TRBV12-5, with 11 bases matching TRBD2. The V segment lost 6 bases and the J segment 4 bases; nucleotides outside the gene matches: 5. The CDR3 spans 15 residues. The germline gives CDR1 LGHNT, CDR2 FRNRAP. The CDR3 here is CASGTGTSGYNEQFF. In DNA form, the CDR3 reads TGTGCTAGTGGCACCGGGACTAGCGGATACAATGAGCAGTTCTTC. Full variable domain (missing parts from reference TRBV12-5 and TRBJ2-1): DARVTQTPRHKVTEMGQEVTMRCQPILGHNTVFWYRQTMMQGLELLAYFRNRAPLDDSGMPKDRFSAEMPDATLATLKIQPSEPRDSAVYFCASGTGTSGYNEQFFGPGTRLTVL.

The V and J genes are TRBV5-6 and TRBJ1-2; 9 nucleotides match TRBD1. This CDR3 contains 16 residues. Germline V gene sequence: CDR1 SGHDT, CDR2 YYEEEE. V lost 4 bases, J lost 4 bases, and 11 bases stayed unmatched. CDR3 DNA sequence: TGTGCCAGCAGCCCTGACTTGACAGGGGGAGGCTATGGCTACACCTTC. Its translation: CASSPDLTGGGYGYTF.

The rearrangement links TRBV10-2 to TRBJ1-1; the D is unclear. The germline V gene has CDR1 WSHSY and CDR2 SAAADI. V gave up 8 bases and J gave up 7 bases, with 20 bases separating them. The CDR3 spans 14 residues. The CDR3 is CASDLIERSGEAFF. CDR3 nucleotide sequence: TGCGCCAGCGATCTTATCGAACGGTCTGGTGAAGCTTTCTTT.

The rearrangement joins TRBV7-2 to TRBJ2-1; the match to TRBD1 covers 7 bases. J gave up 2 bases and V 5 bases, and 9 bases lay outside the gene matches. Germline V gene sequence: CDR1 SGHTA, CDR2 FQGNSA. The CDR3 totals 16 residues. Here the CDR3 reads CASSKRQGQAYNEQFF. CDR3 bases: TGTGCCAGCAGCAAAAGACAGGGCCAGGCCTACAATGAGCAGTTCTTC.